A single sample is the source of the 3 T cell receptor beta chains below, sequenced in a study of CD8+ T cells in alopecia areata. Once RNA had been extracted, it was reverse transcribed into cDNA to act as the sequencing template. The table came from immunoSEQ multiplex PCR; TCRdb's copy has only in-frame clones and leaves some out. The table includes hundreds of thousands of clones, approximately 61% detected once. This specimen was CD4+ T cells sorted from blood, taken at week 0. The receptors come from a human donor with alopecia areata.

The gene calls are TRBV30 and TRBJ2-1, with 7 bases lining up with TRBD2. This CDR3 contains 13 residues. Germline values: CDR1 GTSNPN, CDR2 SVGIG (reference sequence). J was trimmed by 8 bases and V by 1 base; bases with no gene match: 5. This chain's CDR3 is CAWSGRGEDEQFF. CDR3 bases: TGTGCCTGGAGTGGTCGGGGGGAAGATGAGCAGTTCTTC. The variable domain in full, with the rest retrieved from reference TRBV30 and TRBJ2-1, is SQTIHQWPATLVQPVGSPLSLECTVEGTSNPNLYWYRQAAGRGLQLLFYSVGIGQISSEVPQNLSASRPQDRQFILSSKKLLLSDSGFYLCAWSGRGEDEQFFGPGTRLTVL.

V usage is TRBV2 and J usage is TRBJ2-1; D is ambiguous. Germline assignment: CDR1 SNHLY and CDR2 FYNNEI. There are 13 residues in the CDR3. V was pared by 5 bases and J by 7 bases, with 12 bases between. The CDR3 coding sequence is TGTGCCAGCAGTACGCCCTGGCGAAATGAGCAGTTCTTC. Its translation: CASSTPWRNEQFF.

This clone turned up a few times. The J gene is TRBJ2-3, the V gene TRBV2; D gene ambiguous. V dropped 5 bases and J dropped 8 bases, with 8 bases sitting between them. The CDR3 has 11 residues. Germline lookup yields CDR1 SNHLY and CDR2 FYNNEI. This CDR3 is CASSSGVTQYF. The CDR3 region has the DNA TGTGCCAGCAGTTCAGGCGTTACGCAGTATTTT.